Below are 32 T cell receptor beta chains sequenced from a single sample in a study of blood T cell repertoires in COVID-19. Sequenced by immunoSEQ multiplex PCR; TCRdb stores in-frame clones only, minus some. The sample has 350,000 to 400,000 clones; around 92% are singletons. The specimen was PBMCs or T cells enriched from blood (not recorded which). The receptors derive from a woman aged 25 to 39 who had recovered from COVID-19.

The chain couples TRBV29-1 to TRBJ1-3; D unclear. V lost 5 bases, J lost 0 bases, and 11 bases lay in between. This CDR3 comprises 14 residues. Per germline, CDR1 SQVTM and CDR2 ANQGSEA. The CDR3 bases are TGCAGCGTTCAGAGGCCCGACTCTGGAAACACCATATATTTT. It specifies CSVQRPDSGNTIYF.

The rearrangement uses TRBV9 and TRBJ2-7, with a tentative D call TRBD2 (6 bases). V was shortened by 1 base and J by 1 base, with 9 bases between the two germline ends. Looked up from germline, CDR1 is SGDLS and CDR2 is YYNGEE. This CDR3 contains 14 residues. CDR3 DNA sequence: TGTGCCAGCAGCGTAAATGGGGGGTCCTACGAGCAGTACTTC. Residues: CASSVNGGSYEQYF.

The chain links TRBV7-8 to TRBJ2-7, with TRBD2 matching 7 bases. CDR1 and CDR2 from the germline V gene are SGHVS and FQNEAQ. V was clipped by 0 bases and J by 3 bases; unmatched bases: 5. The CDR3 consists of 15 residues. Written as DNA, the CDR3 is TGTGCCAGCAGCTTAGCGGTTCTAGCGGTCTACGAGCAGTACTTC. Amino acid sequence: CASSLAVLAVYEQYF.

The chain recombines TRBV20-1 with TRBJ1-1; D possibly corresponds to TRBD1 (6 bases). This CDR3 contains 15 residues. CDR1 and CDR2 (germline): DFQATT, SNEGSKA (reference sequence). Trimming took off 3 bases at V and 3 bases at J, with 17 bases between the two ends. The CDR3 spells CSASRDNRGYTEAFF. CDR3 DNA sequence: TGCAGTGCTAGTAGGGACAATCGAGGATACACTGAAGCTTTCTTT.

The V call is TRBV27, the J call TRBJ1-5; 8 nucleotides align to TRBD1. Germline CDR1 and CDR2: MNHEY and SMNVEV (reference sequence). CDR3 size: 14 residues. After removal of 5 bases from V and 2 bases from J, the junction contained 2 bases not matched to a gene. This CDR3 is CASSQTGGNQPQHF. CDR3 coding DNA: TGTGCCAGCAGTCAGACAGGGGGCAATCAGCCCCAGCATTTT.

The CDR3 protein is CASSPSGQGGNQPQHF. The CDR3 region has the DNA TGTGCCAGCAGTCCGTCGGGACAGGGAGGCAATCAGCCCCAGCATTTT. The gene calls are TRBV27 and TRBJ1-5; 9 bases are a match to TRBD1. Germline V gene lookup returns CDR1 MNHEY and CDR2 SMNVEV (reference sequence). CDR3 size: 16 residues. With 5 bases clipped from V and 2 bases from J, the junction kept 7 bases outside the gene matches.

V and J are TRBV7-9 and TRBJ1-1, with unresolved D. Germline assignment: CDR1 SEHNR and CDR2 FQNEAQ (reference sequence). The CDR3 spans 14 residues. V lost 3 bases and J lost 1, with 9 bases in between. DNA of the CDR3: TGTGCCAGCAGCTTCTCCACACGGAACACTGAAGCTTTCTTT. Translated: CASSFSTRNTEAFF.

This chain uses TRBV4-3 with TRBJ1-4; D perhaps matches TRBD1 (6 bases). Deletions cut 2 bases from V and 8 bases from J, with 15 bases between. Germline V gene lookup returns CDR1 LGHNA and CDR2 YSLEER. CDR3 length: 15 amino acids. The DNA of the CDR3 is TGCGCCAGCAGCCAATCTAAAGGGGGTCGGGAAAAACTGTTTTTT. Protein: CASSQSKGGREKLFF.

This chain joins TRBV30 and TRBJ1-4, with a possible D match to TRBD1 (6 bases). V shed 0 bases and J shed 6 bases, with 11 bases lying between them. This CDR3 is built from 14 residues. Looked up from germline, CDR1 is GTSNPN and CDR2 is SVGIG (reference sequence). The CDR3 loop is CAWSVKQGYEKLFF. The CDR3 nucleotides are TGTGCCTGGAGTGTTAAACAGGGATATGAAAAACTGTTTTTT. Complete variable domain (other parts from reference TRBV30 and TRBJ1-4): SQTIHQWPATLVQPVGSPLSLECTVEGTSNPNLYWYRQAAGRGLQLLFYSVGIGQISSEVPQNLSASRPQDRQFILSSKKLLLSDSGFYLCAWSVKQGYEKLFFGSGTQLSVL.

This CDR3 reads CSSRTGMNTEAFF. The CDR3 DNA follows: TGCAGCTCTCGGACGGGAATGAACACTGAAGCTTTCTTT. The V gene is TRBV29-1, the J gene TRBJ1-1; D is undetermined. Germline loops: CDR1 SQVTM, CDR2 ANQGSEA. Trimming shortened V by 8 bases and J by 0 bases, and 13 bases separated the two germline ends. This CDR3 region has 13 residues.

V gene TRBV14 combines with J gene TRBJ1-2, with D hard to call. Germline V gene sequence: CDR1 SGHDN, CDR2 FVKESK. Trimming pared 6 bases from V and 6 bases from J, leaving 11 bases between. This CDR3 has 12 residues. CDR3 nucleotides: TGTGCCAGCAGAAGGACTTACGATGGCTACACCTTC. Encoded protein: CASRRTYDGYTF.

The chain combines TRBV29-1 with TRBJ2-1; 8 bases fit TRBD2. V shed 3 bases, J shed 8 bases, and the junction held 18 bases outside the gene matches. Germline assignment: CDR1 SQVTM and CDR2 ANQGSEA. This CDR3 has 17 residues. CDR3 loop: CSVEGPAGASTDYEQFF. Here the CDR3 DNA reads TGCAGCGTTGAGGGTCCAGCGGGAGCGAGTACAGACTATGAGCAGTTCTTC.

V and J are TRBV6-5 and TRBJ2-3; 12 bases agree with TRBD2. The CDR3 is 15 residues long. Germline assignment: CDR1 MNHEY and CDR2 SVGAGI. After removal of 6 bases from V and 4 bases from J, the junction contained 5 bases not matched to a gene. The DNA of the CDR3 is TGTGCCAGCAGGCCGACTAGCGGGGGAGCAGATACGCAGTATTTT. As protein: CASRPTSGGADTQYF.

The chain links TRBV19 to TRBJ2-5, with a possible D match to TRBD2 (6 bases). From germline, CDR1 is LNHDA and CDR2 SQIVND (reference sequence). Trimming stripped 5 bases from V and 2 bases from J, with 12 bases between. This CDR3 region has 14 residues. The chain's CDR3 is CASSSLGGQETQYF. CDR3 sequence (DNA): TGTGCCAGTAGTTCCCTCGGGGGTCAAGAGACCCAGTACTTC.

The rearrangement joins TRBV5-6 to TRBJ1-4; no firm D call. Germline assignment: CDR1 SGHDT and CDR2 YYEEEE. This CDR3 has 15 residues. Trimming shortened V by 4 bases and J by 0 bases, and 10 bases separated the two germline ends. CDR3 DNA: TGTGCCAGCAGCCCCGGTTATGCAACTAATGAAAAACTGTTTTTT. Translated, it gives CASSPGYATNEKLFF. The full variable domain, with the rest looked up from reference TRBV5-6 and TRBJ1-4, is DAGVTQSPTHLIKTRGQQVTLRCSPKSGHDTVSWYQQALGQGPQFIFQYYEEEERQRGNFPDRFSGHQFPNYSSELNVNALLLGDSALYLCASSPGYATNEKLFFGSGTQLSVL.

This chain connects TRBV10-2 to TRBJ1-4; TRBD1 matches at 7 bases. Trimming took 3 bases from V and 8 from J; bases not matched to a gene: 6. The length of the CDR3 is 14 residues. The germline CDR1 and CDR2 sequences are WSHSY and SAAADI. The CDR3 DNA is TGCGCCAGCAGTGATTCAGGGGGAGGCGAAAAACTGTTTTTT. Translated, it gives CASSDSGGGEKLFF.

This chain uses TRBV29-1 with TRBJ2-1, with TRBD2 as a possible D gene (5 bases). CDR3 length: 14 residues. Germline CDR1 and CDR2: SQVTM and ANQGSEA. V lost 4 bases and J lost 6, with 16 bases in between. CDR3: CSVVGTSSLNEQFF. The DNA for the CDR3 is TGCAGCGTTGTAGGAACTAGTAGCCTCAATGAGCAGTTCTTC.

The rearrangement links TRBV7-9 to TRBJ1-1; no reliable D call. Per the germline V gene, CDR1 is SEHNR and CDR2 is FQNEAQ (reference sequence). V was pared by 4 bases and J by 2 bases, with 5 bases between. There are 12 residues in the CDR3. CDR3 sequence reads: CASSSVNTEAFF. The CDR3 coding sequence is TGTGCCAGCAGCTCCGTTAACACTGAAGCTTTCTTT.

As DNA, the CDR3 is TGTGCCAGCGGTAAAACAGTGACGGCGGGGGCTAATTCACCCCTCCACTTT. It codes for CASGKTVTAGANSPLHF. V and J are TRBV27 and TRBJ1-6, with D maybe TRBD1 (6 bases). This CDR3 spans 17 amino acids. Germline assignment: CDR1 MNHEY and CDR2 SMNVEV (reference sequence). Trimming removed 8 bases from V and 6 bases from J, with 23 bases in between.

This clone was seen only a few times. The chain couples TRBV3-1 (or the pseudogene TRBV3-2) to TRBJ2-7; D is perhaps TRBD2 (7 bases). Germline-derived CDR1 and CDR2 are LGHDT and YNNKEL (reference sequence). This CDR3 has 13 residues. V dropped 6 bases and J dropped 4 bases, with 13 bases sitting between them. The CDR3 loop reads CASSPRGGYEQYF. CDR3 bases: TGTGCCAGCAGTCCGAGGGGGGGATACGAGCAGTACTTC.

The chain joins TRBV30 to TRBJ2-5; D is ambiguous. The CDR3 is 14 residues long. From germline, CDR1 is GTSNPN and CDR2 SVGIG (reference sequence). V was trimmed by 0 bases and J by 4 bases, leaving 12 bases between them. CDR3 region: CAWSVSTTRETQYF. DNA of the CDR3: TGTGCCTGGAGTGTAAGCACTACCCGAGAGACCCAGTACTTC.

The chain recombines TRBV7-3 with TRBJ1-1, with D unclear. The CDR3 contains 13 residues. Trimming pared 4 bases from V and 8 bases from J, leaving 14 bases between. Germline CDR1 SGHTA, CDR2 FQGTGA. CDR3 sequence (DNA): TGTGCCAGCAGCTCACACGGCGGCGCCGAAGCTTTCTTT. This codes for CASSSHGGAEAFF.

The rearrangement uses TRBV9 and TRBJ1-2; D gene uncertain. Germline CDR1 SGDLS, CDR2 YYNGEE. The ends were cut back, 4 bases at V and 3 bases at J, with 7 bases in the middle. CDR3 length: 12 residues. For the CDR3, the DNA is TGTGCCAGCAGCTCACGGGACTATGGCTACACCTTC. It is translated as CASSSRDYGYTF.

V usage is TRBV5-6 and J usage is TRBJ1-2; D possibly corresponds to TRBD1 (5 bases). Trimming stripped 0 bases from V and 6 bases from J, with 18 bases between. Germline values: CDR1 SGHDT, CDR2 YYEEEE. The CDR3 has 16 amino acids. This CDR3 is CASSLVDTLYIHGYTF. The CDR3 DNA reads TGTGCCAGCAGCTTGGTGGACACCCTTTATATACATGGCTACACCTTC.

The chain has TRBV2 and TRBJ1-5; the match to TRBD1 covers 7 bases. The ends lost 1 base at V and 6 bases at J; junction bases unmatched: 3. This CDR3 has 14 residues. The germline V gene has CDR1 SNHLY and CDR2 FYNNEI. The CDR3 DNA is TGTGCCAGCAGTGAAGGGGCAGGGGGTCAGCCCCAGCATTTT. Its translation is CASSEGAGGQPQHF.

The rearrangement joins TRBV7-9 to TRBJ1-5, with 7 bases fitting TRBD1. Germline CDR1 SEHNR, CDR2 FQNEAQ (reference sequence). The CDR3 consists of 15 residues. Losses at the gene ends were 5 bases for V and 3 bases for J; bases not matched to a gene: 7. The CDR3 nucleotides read TGTGCCAGCAGCCGTTTCACAGGGGACAATCAGCCCCAGCATTTT. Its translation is CASSRFTGDNQPQHF.

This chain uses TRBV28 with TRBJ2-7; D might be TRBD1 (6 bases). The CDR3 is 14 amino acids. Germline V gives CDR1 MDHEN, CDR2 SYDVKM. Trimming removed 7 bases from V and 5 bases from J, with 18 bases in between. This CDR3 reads CASTQAQGWDEQYF. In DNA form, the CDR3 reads TGTGCCAGCACCCAGGCCCAGGGGTGGGACGAGCAGTACTTC.

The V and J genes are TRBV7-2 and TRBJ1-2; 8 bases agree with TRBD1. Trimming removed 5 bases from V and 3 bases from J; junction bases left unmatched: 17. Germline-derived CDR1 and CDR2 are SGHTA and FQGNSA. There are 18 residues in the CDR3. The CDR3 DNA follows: TGTGCCAGCAGCCCTAAGATAAGGACAGGGTTTTTCGACTATGGCTACACCTTC. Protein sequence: CASSPKIRTGFFDYGYTF.

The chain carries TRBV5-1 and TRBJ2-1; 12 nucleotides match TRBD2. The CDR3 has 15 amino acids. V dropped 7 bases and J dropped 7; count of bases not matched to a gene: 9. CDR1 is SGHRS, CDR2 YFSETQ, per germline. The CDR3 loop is CASEATSGSVNEQFF. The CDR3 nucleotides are TGCGCCAGCGAAGCGACTAGCGGGAGTGTGAATGAGCAGTTCTTC.

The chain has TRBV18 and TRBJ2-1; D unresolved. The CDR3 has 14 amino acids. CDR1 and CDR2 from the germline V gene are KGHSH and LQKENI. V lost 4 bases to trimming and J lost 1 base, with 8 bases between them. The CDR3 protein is CASSRANSYNEQFF. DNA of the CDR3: TGTGCCAGCTCACGTGCGAATTCCTACAATGAGCAGTTCTTC.

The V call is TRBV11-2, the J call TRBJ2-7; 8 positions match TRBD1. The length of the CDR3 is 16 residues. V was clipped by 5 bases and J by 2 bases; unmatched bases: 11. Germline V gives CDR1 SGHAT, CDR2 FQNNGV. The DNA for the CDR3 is TGTGCCAGCAGCCTAAAGGACAGGGCATTTCCCTACGAGCAGTACTTC. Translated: CASSLKDRAFPYEQYF. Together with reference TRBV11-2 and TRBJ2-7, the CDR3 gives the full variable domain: EAGVAQSPRYKIIEKRQSVAFWCNPISGHATLYWYQQILGQGPKLLIQFQNNGVVDDSQLPKDRFSAERLKGVDSTLKIQPAKLEDSAVYLCASSLKDRAFPYEQYFGPGTRLTVT.

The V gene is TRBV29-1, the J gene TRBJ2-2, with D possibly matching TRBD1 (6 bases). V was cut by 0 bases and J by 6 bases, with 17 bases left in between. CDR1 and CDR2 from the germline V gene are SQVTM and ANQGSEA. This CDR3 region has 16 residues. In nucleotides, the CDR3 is TGCAGCGTTGAAGAAAGCGCAGGGGTAATGGCCGGGGAGCTGTTTTTT. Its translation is CSVEESAGVMAGELFF.